This entry is about one T cell receptor (beta chain). This clone was observed once. Its antigen is currently not known. The input lacks base qualities; no much larger clone sits a single base away. This specimen's time point label, per the study, means: cycle 1 day 1 (C1D1), immediately before nivolumab initiation. Every trial patient had relapsed following autologous stem cell transplantation, and prior brentuximab vedotin exposure was what differed among cohorts A, B and C. A Miltenyi CD8+ T cell isolation kit was used for magnetic negative selection to purify CD8+ T cells from thawed PBMCs. A total of over 50 patients with relapsed/refractory classical Hodgkin lymphoma made up the trial cohort, and each patient's best overall response was complete response, partial response or progressive disease. In the multi-cohort phase II CheckMate 205 trial, trial patients received single-agent nivolumab. An independent review committee assessed best overall response by applying the 2007 International Working Group response criteria. Trial PBMCs were collected immediately before nivolumab initiation (C1D1) and during therapy at cycle 2 day 1 and cycle 4 day 1. After peripheral blood was drawn into 8 mL Vacutainer Cell Preparation Tubes, PBMCs were isolated by centrifugation and then cryopreserved. Purified CD4+ and CD8+ fractions were generated only in cases for which an additional PBMC sample was available. Magnetically labelled cells were removed on LS columns in a quadroMACS separator, and the flow-through was retained as the purified fraction.

The data belong to a study of PD-1 blockade in classical Hodgkin lymphoma (dated by TCRdb to about 2020). About the investigation overall: Nivolumab dosing was 3 mg/kg intravenously every 2 weeks, continuing until either disease progression or unacceptable toxicity. To define a peripheral blood immune signature of response to PD-1 blockade in classical Hodgkin lymphoma, the study combined TCR beta sequencing with CyTOF. The investigation overall reported the following: CD4+ but not CD8+ TCR diversity rose significantly by C4D1 (p=0.0027 vs p=0.16), most apparent in complete responders (p=0.02). The study was restricted to a single clinical trial cohort, and the causes of repertoire differences, possibly disease activity or prior therapy, were left undefined. Baseline TCR diversity was reported as lower in newly diagnosed patients than in healthy donors, and lower still in relapsed/refractory patients. Patients starting nivolumab less than 1 year after ASCT had lower diversity and were excluded from later analyses to avoid confounding by immune reconstitution. Among trial patients, those achieving complete response had baseline diversity similar to that of newly diagnosed patients, while diversity was significantly lower in partial responders and progressors.

The CDR3 contains 17 residues, cysteine and phenylalanine counted. The DNA shown is the 51-base CDR3, in frame from base 1. CDR1 and CDR2 were assigned from the germline V gene as SGDLS and YYNGEE. V lost 4 bases and J lost 1 base; the stretch between them is 17 bases long. The Qiagen DNeasy kit was used to extract genomic DNA from unsorted PBMCs and from the negatively selected CD4+ and CD8+ fractions. TCR beta CDR3 regions were amplified by immunoSEQ multiplex PCR using primers annealing to V and J segments. A synthetic immune receptor repertoire was used to minimize amplification bias, and any residual bias was removed computationally once sequencing was done. The published analysis was carried out like this. Repertoire diversity was quantified as the Shannon entropy index using custom Python scripts. Unsorted, CD4+ and CD8+ repertoires were analyzed separately, except for combined analyses in which CD4+ and CD8+ sequences were merged in silico. A clone was considered expanded if an increase in frequency of at least 2-fold after treatment relative to C1D1 was found, and a pseudocount of 0.5 was applied to clones undetected at baseline. Clones with 0 or 1 copy at C1D1 were defined as singleton clones, while clones with 2 or more copies were defined as non-singleton clones. Clones expanded in unsorted samples were assigned a CD4+, CD8+ or unknown annotation through matching of protein sequences in sorted samples from the same patient. Wilcoxon tests on paired samples were used to test changes in diversity from C1D1 to C4D1. As stored in TCRdb, this immuneACCESS dataset retains in-frame rearrangements with V and J assigned. A fraction of the clones does not appear; measured against another copy, unresolved V genes explain less than half of the discrepancy, and the remainder lacks a known reason. That table gives V, J and clone size, and the DNA gave D and trimming. The sample contains roughly 12,000 clones, under 85% of them found a single time. Of the sample, approximately 25% is held by the ten largest clones.

The source material was CD8+ T cells from blood, sampled at baseline. The chain uses TRBV9 and TRBJ1-4, and possibly TRBD1, on 6 matching bases. This receptor was identified in a human donor with classical Hodgkin lymphoma. The nucleotide sequence is TGTGCCAGCAGCCCCCGGGACGGGGGCAGAACTAATGAAAAACTGTTTTTT. The encoded protein is CASSPRDGGRTNEKLFF.